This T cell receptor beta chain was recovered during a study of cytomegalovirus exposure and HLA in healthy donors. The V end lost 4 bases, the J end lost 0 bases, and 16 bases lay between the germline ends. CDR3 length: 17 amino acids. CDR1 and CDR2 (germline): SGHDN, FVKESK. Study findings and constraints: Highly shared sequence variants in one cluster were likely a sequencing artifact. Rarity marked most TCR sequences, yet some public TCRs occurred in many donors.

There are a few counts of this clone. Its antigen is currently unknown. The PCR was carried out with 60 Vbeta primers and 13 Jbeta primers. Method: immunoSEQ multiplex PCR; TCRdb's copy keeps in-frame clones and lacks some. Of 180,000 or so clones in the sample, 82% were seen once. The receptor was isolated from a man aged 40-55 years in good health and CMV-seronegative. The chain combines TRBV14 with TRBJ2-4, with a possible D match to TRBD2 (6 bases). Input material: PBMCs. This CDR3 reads CASSLVGWGVAKNIQYF. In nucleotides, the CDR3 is TGTGCCAGCAGCCTTGTAGGTTGGGGGGTAGCCAAAAACATTCAGTACTTC.